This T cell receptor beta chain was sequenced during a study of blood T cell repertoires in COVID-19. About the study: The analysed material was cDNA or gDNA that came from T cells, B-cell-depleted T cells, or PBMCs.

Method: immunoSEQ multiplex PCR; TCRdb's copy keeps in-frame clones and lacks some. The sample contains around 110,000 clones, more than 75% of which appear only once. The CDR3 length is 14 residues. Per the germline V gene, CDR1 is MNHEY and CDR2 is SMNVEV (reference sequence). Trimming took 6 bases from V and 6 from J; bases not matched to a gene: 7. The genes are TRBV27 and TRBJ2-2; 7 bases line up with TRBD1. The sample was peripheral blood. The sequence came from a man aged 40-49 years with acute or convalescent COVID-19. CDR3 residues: CASRGSQGAGELFF. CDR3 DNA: TGTGCCAGCAGGGGCAGTCAGGGGGCCGGGGAGCTGTTTTTT.